The rows below give T cell receptor beta chains drawn from one sample of a study of STAT3 mutations in large granular lymphocyte leukemia. Using immunoSEQ multiplex PCR, the repertoire was profiled, and TCRdb retains in-frame clones only, with some absent. This sample has about 42,000 clones, with roughly 77% found just once. The sample consisted of PBMCs. The receptor set was obtained from a human donor with T large granular lymphocyte leukemia. Some clones in this sample may be carry-over from other donors' samples. Each CDR3 is given with its conserved first and last residue. The D gene is left open where the match is weak. Only part of the rows carry a size: once, few, many, or a class if the clone is expanded.

CDR3aa | CDR3nt | v_gene | d_gene | abundance | j_gene
CASSQELLDPYNEQFF | TGTGCCAGCAGCCAAGAACTACTAGACCCTTACAATGAGCAGTTCTTC | TRBV4-2 | . | . | TRBJ2-1
CASSINPGQGFSGNTIYF | TGTGCCAGCTCCATCAACCCGGGACAGGGTTTCTCTGGAAACACCATATATTTT | TRBV18 | TRBD1 | . | TRBJ1-3
CASSLQAFQETQYF | TGTGCCAGCAGCTTACAGGCCTTCCAAGAGACCCAGTACTTC | TRBV5-6 | . | . | TRBJ2-5
CASSSYTDTQYF | TGTGCCAGCAGTTCCTACACAGATACGCAGTATTTT | TRBV28 | . | once | TRBJ2-3
CASSLGTVNQPQHF | TGTGCCAGCAGCTTAGGGACAGTCAATCAGCCCCAGCATTTT | TRBV7-2 | . | . | TRBJ1-5
CASSQAAGTEVLPLHF | TGTGCCAGCAGCCAAGCGGCCGGGACAGAGGTTTTGCCCCTCCACTTT | TRBV4-2 | TRBD1 | . | TRBJ1-6
CASSLIWGSTEAFF | TGTGCCAGCAGCTTGATTTGGGGATCCACTGAAGCTTTCTTT | TRBV5-5 | . | . | TRBJ1-1
CASSPNHRTVETQYF | TGTGCCAGCAGCCCCAACCACCGGACGGTTGAGACCCAGTACTTC | TRBV5-4 | . | . | TRBJ2-5
CASSLDYSDEQYF | TGTGCCAGCAGCTTGGACTATTCGGACGAGCAGTACTTC | TRBV5-4 | . | . | TRBJ2-7
CASSPGGPGDTQYF | TGTGCCAGCTCACCAGGGGGGCCCGGGGATACGCAGTATTTT | TRBV18 | . | . | TRBJ2-3
CASSPRSSGANVLTF | TGTGCCAGCAGCCCGCGGAGCTCTGGGGCCAACGTCCTGACTTTC | TRBV9 | . | . | TRBJ2-6
CASSPTPYGYTF | TGTGCCAGCAGCCCAACTCCCTATGGCTACACCTTC | TRBV7-2 | . | once | TRBJ1-2
CASRNFEKLFF | TGTGCCAGCAGGAACTTTGAAAAACTGTTTTTT | TRBV28 | . | . | TRBJ1-4
CAITGAASTDTQYF | TGTGCCATCACAGGGGCCGCGAGCACAGATACGCAGTATTTT | TRBV10-3 | . | . | TRBJ2-3
CASSLVPSGNTGELFF | TGTGCCAGCAGCTTGGTGCCTAGCGGGAACACCGGGGAGCTGTTTTTT | TRBV5-6 | TRBD2 | . | TRBJ2-2
CAISWTGNEAFF | TGTGCCATCAGTTGGACTGGAAATGAAGCTTTCTTT | TRBV10-3 | . | . | TRBJ1-1
CASSTTGNEQFF | TGTGCCAGCAGTACTACAGGCAATGAGCAGTTCTTC | TRBV27 | . | few | TRBJ2-1
CASSQESVANYGYTF | TGCGCCAGCAGCCAAGAGTCTGTAGCTAACTATGGCTACACCTTC | TRBV4-1 | . | . | TRBJ1-2
CASSLVGGRQETQYF | TGTGCCAGCAGCTTAGTGGGGGGTAGGCAAGAGACCCAGTACTTC | TRBV11-2 | . | . | TRBJ2-5
CASTNPRGSDTDTQYF | TGTGCCAGCACTAATCCTCGGGGCAGCGACACAGATACGCAGTATTTT | TRBV28 | . | . | TRBJ2-3
CASSFSLSRGGGNEQFF | TGTGCCAGCAGTTTTTCTCTAAGTCGCGGGGGGGGCAATGAGCAGTTCTTC | TRBV28 | TRBD2 | . | TRBJ2-1
CASSREGNTGELFF | TGTGCCAGCTCACGGGAGGGGAACACCGGGGAGCTGTTTTTT | TRBV5-4 | TRBD2 | . | TRBJ2-2
CASSLDSTGANVLTF | TGTGCCAGCAGCTTAGATTCGACTGGGGCCAACGTCCTGACTTTC | TRBV11-2 | . | . | TRBJ2-6
CASGLDTGELFF | TGTGCTAGTGGTCTCGACACCGGGGAGCTGTTTTTT | TRBV12-5 | . | . | TRBJ2-2